Below are 10 T cell receptor beta chains sequenced from a single sample in a study of T cells in Graves' hyperthyroidism and ophthalmopathy. Template material for amplifying TCR beta CDR3 regions consisted of RNA transcripts. Primed by the HTBI set, a first-round RT-PCR was run on the TCR CDR3. Via MiXCR, TCRdb re-called the multiplex PCR reads, giving one row per CDR3 protein. The sample consists of 600,000 to 750,000 distinct CDR3 sequences, 17% of them appearing once. Input material: blood. These receptors all stem from a middle-aged man with Graves' hyperthyroidism.

This clonotype was observed a few times. The chain is built from TRBV6-1 and TRBJ2-7; D gene uncertain. CDR1 is MNHNS, CDR2 SASEGT, per germline. V was pared by 0 bases and J by 2 bases, with 5 bases between. The CDR3 runs to 13 residues. In DNA form, the CDR3 reads TGTGCCAGCAGTGAAGCGGGTACCTACGAGCAGTACTTC. It is translated as CASSEAGTYEQYF.

This clonotype was seen repeatedly, ten times or more. J is TRBJ2-1 and V is TRBV7-9; 7 nucleotides align to TRBD2. The CDR3 contains 16 residues. CDR1 is SEHNR, CDR2 FQNEAQ, per germline (reference sequence). J lost 2 bases, V lost 3 bases, and 7 bases had no gene match. CDR3 amino acids: CASSFVERGAYNEQFF. CDR3 DNA: TGTGCCAGCAGCTTCGTAGAGCGGGGCGCCTACAATGAGCAGTTCTTC.

This clonotype was seen many times. V is TRBV6-2 or TRBV6-3 and J is TRBJ2-5, with TRBD2 identical over 13 bases. Losses at the gene ends were 5 bases for V and 6 bases for J; bases not matched to a gene: 15. The CDR3 is made up of 18 amino acids. Germline V gene lookup returns CDR1 MNHEY and CDR2 SVGEGT. As DNA, the CDR3 is TGTGCCAGCAGTAACGAGGGACTAGCGGGAAAAGTCGTAAAGACCCAGTACTTC. Translating it yields CASSNEGLAGKVVKTQYF.

This clonotype has at least ten counts. The chain employs TRBV18 and TRBJ1-2; weak D call: TRBD1 (6 bases). Per germline, CDR1 KGHSH and CDR2 LQKENI. Trimming took 2 bases from V and 4 from J, leaving 11 bases between them. The CDR3 spans 14 residues. The CDR3 sequence is CASSPIDRIYGYTF. The CDR3 DNA reads TGTGCCAGCTCACCAATTGACAGGATCTATGGCTACACCTTC. Filled out from reference TRBV18 and TRBJ1-2, the complete variable domain reads NAGVMQNPRHLVRRRGQEARLRCSPMKGHSHVYWYRQLPEEGLKFMVYLQKENIIDESGMPKERFSAEFPKEGPSILRIQQVVRGDSAAYFCASSPIDRIYGYTFGSGTRLTVV.

Ten or more counts support this clonotype. This rearrangement joins TRBV29-1 to TRBJ2-5, with TRBD2 matching 7 bases. Germline trimming cut 3 bases from V and 1 base from J; bases unmatched to any gene: 5. CDR1 and CDR2 from the germline V gene are SQVTM and ANQGSEA. The CDR3 sequence is 14 residues long. CDR3 coding DNA: TGCAGCGTTGACGGTCCTAGCGGCCAAGAGACCCAGTACTTC. Its translation is CSVDGPSGQETQYF.

About this clonotype itself: The junction and the germline gene differ at one end; a read error may be behind it. The V and J genes are TRBV6-5 and TRBJ2-3; 9 nucleotides line up with TRBD2. The CDR3 contains 18 residues. From germline, CDR1 is MNHEY and CDR2 SVGAGI. This CDR3 is CDSSSTGGSGSVPDTQYF. The CDR3 DNA sequence: TGTGACAGCAGTTCCACGGGAGGTAGCGGGAGTGTCCCAGATACGCAGTATTTT.

The table lists this clonotype with many counts. This chain joins TRBV7-9 and TRBJ1-1; no reliable D call. Germline CDR1 and CDR2: SEHNR and FQNEAQ (reference sequence). This CDR3 spans 15 amino acids. Trimming left V 5 bases short and J 0 bases short, with 13 bases between. This CDR3 is CASSLRIPMNTEAFF. As DNA, the CDR3 is TGTGCCAGCAGCCTCAGAATTCCAATGAACACTGAAGCTTTCTTT.

The chain uses TRBV3-1 and TRBJ1-2; TRBD1 matches 9 bases. This CDR3 region has 16 residues. In germline, CDR1 is LGHDT, CDR2 YNNKEL (reference sequence). The J segment lost 9 bases and the V segment lost 1 base, leaving 12 bases of the junction unmatched. CDR3 loop: CASSQGRDRVGLSYTF. CDR3 sequence (DNA): TGTGCCAGCAGCCAAGGACGGGACAGGGTAGGATTAAGCTACACCTTC.

Remarks on this clonotype: The junction differs from germline at one of its ends, possibly a read error. The chain uses TRBV6-2 or TRBV6-3 and TRBJ1-5; unclear D gene. The CDR3 is 13 residues long. CDR1 is MNHEY and CDR2 is SVGEGT in the germline V gene. CDR3 amino acids: CASSNIRDQPRHF. The CDR3 DNA sequence: TGTGCCAGCAGTAACATTAGGGATCAGCCCCGGCATTTT.

The DNA of the CDR3 is TGTGCCAGCAGCCAACAGAGCTCTGGAAACACCATATATTTT. Residues: CASSQQSSGNTIYF. V usage is TRBV3-1 and J usage is TRBJ1-3; D remains ambiguous. The V end lost 2 bases, the J end lost 0 bases, and 5 bases lay between the germline ends. From germline, CDR1 is LGHDT and CDR2 YNNKEL (reference sequence). The CDR3 extends over 14 amino acids.